These 28 T cell receptor beta chains share one sample of origin, sequenced in a study of T cells in Graves' hyperthyroidism and ophthalmopathy. The TCR beta CDR3 regions underwent amplification using RNA transcripts as the source. The study used the HTBI primer set for a first-round RT-PCR of the TCR CDR3. TCRdb used MiXCR to reprocess the multiplex PCR reads, holding one entry per CDR3 protein. The sample lists under 400,000 distinct CDR3 sequences, about 14% seen once, with more than 9.5% in the top ten. The sequencing input was blood. The receptors stem from a woman in her sixties or seventies with Graves' hyperthyroidism.

CDR3 DNA sequence: TGTGCCAGCAGCCAGAGCGACAGTTACTATGGCTACACCTTC. Translation: CASSQSDSYYGYTF. This sequence joins TRBV7-9 and TRBJ1-2; possibly TRBD1 for D (5 bases). Germline loops: CDR1 SEHNR, CDR2 FQNEAQ (reference sequence). Trimming left V 5 bases short and J 3 bases short, with 13 bases between. CDR3 length: 14 residues. Variable domain in full (rest from reference TRBV7-9 and TRBJ1-2): DTGVSQNPRHKITKRGQNVTFRCDPISEHNRLYWYRQTLGQGPEFLTYFQNEAQLEKSRLLSDRFSAERPKGSFSTLEIQRTEQGDSAMYLCASSQSDSYYGYTFGSGTRLTVV.

In this sample, this clonotype turned up many times. The chain uses TRBV20-1 and TRBJ1-1, with D hard to call. Trimming took off 5 bases at V and 0 bases at J, with 10 bases between the two ends. Germline CDR1 DFQATT, CDR2 SNEGSKA (reference sequence). This CDR3 contains 13 residues. CDR3 sequence reads: CSAYLSLNTEAFF. CDR3 DNA sequence: TGCAGTGCTTACCTCAGCCTGAACACTGAAGCTTTCTTT.

Comments on this clonotype: The junction shows a germline mismatch at one end, possibly a read error. This chain links TRBV18 with TRBJ2-7; 7 nucleotides align to TRBD2. Germline V gives CDR1 KGHSH, CDR2 LQKENI. The CDR3 is 15 amino acids. The CDR3 nucleotides are TGTGCCGGCTCACCTGGGCTAGCGGCTTCCTACGAGCAGTACTTC. Translating gives CAGSPGLAASYEQYF.

This clonotype was seen more than once but under ten times. This chain uses TRBV2 with TRBJ2-1, with a tentative D call TRBD2 (5 bases). CDR3 length equals 15 residues. Germline CDR1 reads SNHLY; CDR2 reads FYNNEI. The ends were cut back, 7 bases at V and 7 bases at J, with 20 bases in the middle. CDR3 bases: TGTGCCAGCACAGGACCTACTAGTGTCGGAAATGAGCAGTTCTTC. This translates into CASTGPTSVGNEQFF.

The chain joins TRBV28 to TRBJ2-3, with a weak D call TRBD1 (5 bases). This CDR3 is 15 amino acids long. The V gene's germline CDR1 is MDHEN and CDR2 SYDVKM. The V end was cut by 5 bases, the J end by 3 bases, with 15 bases between. CDR3 sequence reads: CASSPPGIMTDTQYF. In DNA form, the CDR3 reads TGTGCCAGCAGTCCCCCAGGGATCATGACAGATACGCAGTATTTT.

In its sample, this clonotype was seen a few times. An end of the junction does not agree with germline; a read error may underlie this. The V call is TRBV3-1, the J call TRBJ2-5; 11 nucleotides match TRBD2. In germline, CDR1 is LGHDT, CDR2 YNNKEL (reference sequence). The CDR3 is made up of 15 amino acids. The CDR3 region has the DNA TGTGCCAGCAGCCGAAGACTAGCGGGGCAAGGGACCCAGTACTTC. It codes for CASSRRLAGQGTQYF.

This clonotype came up many times. This chain connects TRBV29-1 to TRBJ2-3, with 13 bases lining up with TRBD2. V shed 4 bases, J shed 0 bases, and the junction held 1 base outside the gene matches. CDR1 is SQVTM and CDR2 is ANQGSEA in the germline V gene. This CDR3 contains 15 residues. The CDR3 DNA follows: TGCAGCGTTGGGACTAGCGGGGGTAGCACAGATACGCAGTATTTT. Encoded protein: CSVGTSGGSTDTQYF.

This clonotype has a count of ten or more. The genes are TRBV7-6 and TRBJ2-7; 10 nucleotides align to TRBD2. The trim removed 5 bases at V and 1 base at J, leaving 2 bases unmatched. There are 14 residues in the CDR3. Germline lookup yields CDR1 SGHVS and CDR2 FNYEAQ. This CDR3 reads CASSLSGGSYEQYF. CDR3 DNA sequence: TGTGCCAGCAGCCTTAGCGGGGGGTCCTACGAGCAGTACTTC. The full variable domain, with the rest looked up from reference TRBV7-6 and TRBJ2-7, is GAGVSQSPRYKVTKRGQDVALRCDPISGHVSLYWYRQALGQGPEFLTYFNYEAQQDKSGLPNDRFSAERPEGSISTLTIQRTEQRDSAMYRCASSLSGGSYEQYFGPGTRLTVT.

This clonotype was detected ten times or more. The rearrangement links TRBV27 to TRBJ2-7, with D perhaps TRBD2 (6 bases). V was shortened by 4 bases and J by 3 bases, with 10 bases between the two germline ends. Germline V CDR1 and CDR2: MNHEY, SMNVEV (reference sequence). The CDR3 has 13 residues. The CDR3 region is CASSSRGFYEQYF. CDR3 bases: TGTGCCAGCAGTTCCCGGGGGTTCTACGAGCAGTACTTC.

This clonotype was observed a few times. The chain uses TRBV24-1 and TRBJ1-4; possibly TRBD1 for D (6 bases). The CDR3 has 13 amino acids. Trimming removed 11 bases from V and 0 bases from J, with 9 bases in between. Germline V gene lookup returns CDR1 KGHDR and CDR2 SFDVKD. DNA for the CDR3: TGTGCCAGAAACAGGGCAACTAATGAAAAACTGTTTTTT. Encoded protein: CARNRATNEKLFF.

This clonotype occurred many times. The chain recombines TRBV11-2 with TRBJ1-1, with 7 bases aligning to TRBD1. V was pared by 5 bases and J by 1 base, with 7 bases of the junction left unmatched. The CDR3 sequence is 15 residues long. The germline V gene encodes CDR1 SGHAT and CDR2 FQNNGV. The CDR3: CASSVQGGRNTEAFF. The CDR3 DNA reads as TGTGCCAGCAGCGTCCAGGGGGGGAGGAACACTGAAGCTTTCTTT.

This clonotype was seen repeatedly, ten times or more. The V and J genes are TRBV3-1 and TRBJ2-7, with 10 nucleotides matching TRBD2. The CDR3 contains 16 residues. Trimming took 0 bases from V and 2 from J; bases not matched to a gene: 4. Germline V gene lookup returns CDR1 LGHDT and CDR2 YNNKEL (reference sequence). The CDR3 reads CASSQDGTSGAYEQYF. CDR3 nucleotides: TGTGCCAGCAGCCAAGATGGAACTAGCGGGGCCTACGAGCAGTACTTC.

In its sample, this clonotype was seen a few times. The V and J genes are TRBV15 and TRBJ2-2; D gene ambiguous. The closer fit of TRBJ1-1 to the DNA end suggests the J call may be wrong. The CDR3 has 16 residues. Germline V gene data show CDR1 as LNHNV and CDR2 as YYDKDF (reference sequence). CDR3 nucleotides: TGTGCCACCAGCAGAGATGCAACAGCCCCAATGCCGGGAGCTTTCTTT. This codes for CATSRDATAPMPGAFF.

Many counts were recorded for this clonotype. The V and J genes are TRBV19 and TRBJ2-3; the match to TRBD1 covers 10 bases. There are 15 residues in the CDR3. Germline CDR1 is LNHDA and CDR2 is SQIVND (reference sequence). After removal of 1 base from V and 3 bases from J, the junction contained 1 base not matched to a gene. DNA of the CDR3: TGTGCCAGTAGTATAGGGGACAGGGGTACAGATACGCAGTATTTT. Its translation is CASSIGDRGTDTQYF.

This clonotype turned up a few times. This sequence joins TRBV6-1 and TRBJ1-3; D possibly corresponds to TRBD1 (6 bases). Per germline, CDR1 MNHNS and CDR2 SASEGT. The CDR3 has 14 amino acids. V lost 4 bases and J 0 bases, leaving 7 bases between the germline ends. The CDR3 sequence is CASSGTDSGNTIYF. The CDR3 region has the DNA TGTGCCAGCAGTGGGACAGACTCTGGAAACACCATATATTTT.

The chain employs TRBV28 and TRBJ2-1; 7 nucleotides agree with TRBD1. Germline CDR1 and CDR2: MDHEN and SYDVKM. The V segment lost 2 bases and the J segment 0 bases; nucleotides outside the gene matches: 4. This CDR3 is 16 amino acids long. The CDR3 loop reads CASSLMRTGSYNEQFF. DNA of the CDR3: TGTGCCAGCAGTTTAATGCGGACAGGCTCCTACAATGAGCAGTTCTTC.

This clonotype was seen more than once but under ten times. This rearrangement joins TRBV6-5 to TRBJ2-5; 8 positions agree with TRBD1. V trimming: 2 bases; J trimming: 5 bases; junction bases outside the gene matches: 7. CDR3 length: 15 amino acids. CDR1 and CDR2 from the germline V gene are MNHEY and SVGAGI. The chain's CDR3 is CASSYQGATWETQYF. The DNA of the CDR3 is TGTGCCAGCAGTTACCAGGGGGCAACCTGGGAGACCCAGTACTTC.

This sequence joins TRBV12-3 or TRBV12-4 and TRBJ2-5; D possibly matches TRBD1 or TRBD2 (7 bases each). V was pared by 4 bases and J by 4 bases, with 13 bases between. The CDR3 sequence is 14 residues long. In DNA, the CDR3 is TGTGCCAGCAGTTCCGACAGGGAGGGAGAGACCCAGTACTTC. Translating gives CASSSDREGETQYF.

J is TRBJ1-5 and V is TRBV19; D is perhaps TRBD1 (6 bases). CDR1 LNHDA and CDR2 SQIVND come from the germline V gene (reference sequence). V was clipped by 7 bases and J by 6 bases, with 19 bases between them. There are 15 residues in the CDR3. CDR3 coding DNA: TGTGCCAGTACCCCCTTGGAGGGGGTGAGTCAGCCCCAGCATTTT. Translated, it gives CASTPLEGVSQPQHF. Full variable domain (outside the CDR3, taken from reference TRBV19 and TRBJ1-5): DGGITQSPKYLFRKEGQNVTLSCEQNLNHDAMYWYRQDPGQGLRLIYYSQIVNDFQKGDIAEGYSVSREKKESFPLTVTSAQKNPTAFYLCASTPLEGVSQPQHFGDGTRLSIL.

V usage is TRBV6-5 and J usage is TRBJ2-1, with TRBD2 identical over 15 bases. With 2 bases clipped from V and 7 bases from J, the junction kept 0 bases outside the gene matches. The CDR3 sequence is 15 residues long. Germline loops: CDR1 MNHEY, CDR2 SVGAGI. CDR3 region: CASSYGTSGRNEQFF. In DNA form, the CDR3 reads TGTGCCAGCAGTTACGGGACTAGCGGGAGGAATGAGCAGTTCTTC.

Many counts were recorded for this clonotype. CDR3 amino acids: CASSLDPKLAGASYEQYF. The CDR3 DNA follows: TGTGCCAGCAGCTTAGACCCCAAACTAGCGGGAGCCTCCTACGAGCAGTACTTC. This chain links TRBV7-3 with TRBJ2-7; 11 bases agree with TRBD2. The J segment lost 0 bases and the V segment lost 2 bases, leaving 9 bases of the junction unmatched. The CDR3 has 18 amino acids. Per the germline V gene, CDR1 is SGHTA and CDR2 is FQGTGA.

This clonotype has a handful of counts. This sequence joins TRBV29-1 and TRBJ2-3; D possibly uses TRBD1 or TRBD2 (5 bases each). This CDR3 is 11 amino acids long. Germline CDR1 and CDR2: SQVTM and ANQGSEA. V was trimmed by 5 bases and J by 9 bases, leaving 12 bases between them. The CDR3 sequence is CSVTRDPTQYF. As DNA, the CDR3 is TGCAGCGTTACCCGGGACCCCACGCAGTATTTT.

This chain connects TRBV20-1 to TRBJ1-6; D might be TRBD1 (5 bases). V lost 1 base, J lost 0 bases, and 19 bases lay in between. CDR3 length: 19 amino acids. From germline, CDR1 is DFQATT and CDR2 SNEGSKA (reference sequence). Here the CDR3 DNA reads TGCAGTGCTAGAGTTCGGTCCACAGGCCCGAGCTCCTATAATTCACCCCTCCACTTT. It yields the protein CSARVRSTGPSSYNSPLHF.

This clonotype has a count of ten or more. The rearrangement links TRBV7-2 to TRBJ2-7, with 9 bases identical to TRBD2. The CDR3 contains 15 residues. V was clipped by 3 bases and J by 2 bases; unmatched bases: 5. Germline CDR1 and CDR2: SGHTA and FQGNSA. CDR3 sequence (DNA): TGTGCCAGCAGCTTTGTAGCGGGAGCTACCTACGAGCAGTACTTC. Its protein is CASSFVAGATYEQYF.

This clonotype occurred many times. DNA for the CDR3: TGTGCCAGCTGGGACAGGGGTTACGAGCAGTACTTC. Translating gives CASWDRGYEQYF. The rearrangement links TRBV6-1 to TRBJ2-7, with TRBD1 matching over 10 bases. The length of the CDR3 is 12 residues. The junction had 2 bases not matched to a gene; V was cut back by 8 bases and J by 4 bases. The germline CDR1 and CDR2 sequences are MNHNS and SASEGT.

This clonotype was seen a handful of times. The gene calls are TRBV4-1 and TRBJ2-3; TRBD1 matches at 7 bases. Germline lookup yields CDR1 MGHRA and CDR2 YSYEKL. Trimming at V came to 0 bases and at J to 3 bases, leaving 6 bases not matched to a gene. The CDR3 length is 16 residues. This CDR3 is CASSQDPTGTTDTQYF. For the CDR3, the DNA is TGCGCCAGCAGCCAAGACCCGACAGGGACGACAGATACGCAGTATTTT.

The J gene is TRBJ1-1, the V gene TRBV9, with D possibly TRBD1 on 5 matching bases. This CDR3 contains 13 residues. V was cut by 0 bases and J by 4 bases, with 7 bases left in between. Germline-derived CDR1 and CDR2 are SGDLS and YYNGEE. In nucleotides, the CDR3 is TGTGCCAGCAGCGTAGGAGGGGCCACTGAAGCTTTCTTT. As protein: CASSVGGATEAFF. Using reference TRBV9 and TRBJ1-1 for the parts outside the CDR3, the full variable domain is DSGVTQTPKHLITATGQRVTLRCSPRSGDLSVYWYQQSLDQGLQFLIQYYNGEERAKGNILERFSAQQFPDLHSELNLSSLELGDSALYFCASSVGGATEAFFGQGTRLTVV.

This clonotype was found many times. The J gene is TRBJ2-3, the V gene TRBV5-1; D is possibly TRBD1 (6 bases). CDR1 SGHRS and CDR2 YFSETQ come from the germline V gene. V was cut by 4 bases and J by 3 bases, with 15 bases left in between. This CDR3 region has 15 residues. CDR3 in amino acids: CASSLLQGATDTQYF. The CDR3 bases are TGCGCCAGCAGCCTCCTACAGGGCGCGACAGATACGCAGTATTTT.